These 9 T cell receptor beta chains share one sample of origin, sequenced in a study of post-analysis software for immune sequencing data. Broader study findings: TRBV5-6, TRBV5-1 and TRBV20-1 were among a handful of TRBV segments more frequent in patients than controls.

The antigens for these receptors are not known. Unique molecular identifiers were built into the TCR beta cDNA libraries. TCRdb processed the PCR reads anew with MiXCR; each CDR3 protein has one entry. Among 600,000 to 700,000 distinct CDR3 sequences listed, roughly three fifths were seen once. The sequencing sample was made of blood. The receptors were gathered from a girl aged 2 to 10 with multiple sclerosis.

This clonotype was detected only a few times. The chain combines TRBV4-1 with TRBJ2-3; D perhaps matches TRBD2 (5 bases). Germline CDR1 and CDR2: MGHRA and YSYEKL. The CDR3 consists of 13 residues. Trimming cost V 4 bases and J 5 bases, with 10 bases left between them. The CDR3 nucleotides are TGCGCCAGCAGCCTCTCCGAGGGAGATACGCAGTATTTT. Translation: CASSLSEGDTQYF.

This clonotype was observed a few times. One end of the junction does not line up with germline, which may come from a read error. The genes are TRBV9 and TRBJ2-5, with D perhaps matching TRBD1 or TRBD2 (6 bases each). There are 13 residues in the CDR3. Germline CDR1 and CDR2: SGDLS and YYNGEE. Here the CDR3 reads CANSVDGGDERYF. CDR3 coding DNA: TGTGCCAACAGCGTAGACGGGGGCGACGAGCGGTACTTC.

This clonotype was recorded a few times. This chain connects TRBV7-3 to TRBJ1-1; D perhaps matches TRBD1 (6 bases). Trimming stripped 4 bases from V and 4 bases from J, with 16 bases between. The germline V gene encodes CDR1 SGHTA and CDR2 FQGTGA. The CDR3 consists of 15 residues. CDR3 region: CASSSKAGGPTEAFF. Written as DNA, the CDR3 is TGTGCCAGCAGCTCTAAGGCGGGGGGGCCCACTGAAGCTTTCTTT.

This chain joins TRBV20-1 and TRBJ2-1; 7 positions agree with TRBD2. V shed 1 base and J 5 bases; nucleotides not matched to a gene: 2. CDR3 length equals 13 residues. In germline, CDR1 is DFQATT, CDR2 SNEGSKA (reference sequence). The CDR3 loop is CSARGLAHNEQFF. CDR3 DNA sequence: TGCAGTGCTAGAGGACTAGCCCACAATGAGCAGTTCTTC.

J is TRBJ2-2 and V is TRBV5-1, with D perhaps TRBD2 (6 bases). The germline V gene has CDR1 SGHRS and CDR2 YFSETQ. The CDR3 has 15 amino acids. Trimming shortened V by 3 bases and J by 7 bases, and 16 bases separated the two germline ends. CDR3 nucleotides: TGCGCCAGCAGCTGGGTCCGGGGGATGAGCGGGGAGCTGTTTTTT. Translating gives CASSWVRGMSGELFF.

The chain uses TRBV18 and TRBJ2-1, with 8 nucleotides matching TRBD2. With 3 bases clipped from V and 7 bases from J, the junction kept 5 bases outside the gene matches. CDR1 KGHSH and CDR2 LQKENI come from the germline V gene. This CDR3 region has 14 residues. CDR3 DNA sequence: TGTGCCAGCTCACCTGTGCGGGAGGATAATGAGCAGTTCTTC. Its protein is CASSPVREDNEQFF. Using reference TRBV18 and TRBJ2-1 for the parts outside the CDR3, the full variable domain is NAGVMQNPRHLVRRRGQEARLRCSPMKGHSHVYWYRQLPEEGLKFMVYLQKENIIDESGMPKERFSAEFPKEGPSILRIQQVVRGDSAAYFCASSPVREDNEQFFGPGTRLTVL.

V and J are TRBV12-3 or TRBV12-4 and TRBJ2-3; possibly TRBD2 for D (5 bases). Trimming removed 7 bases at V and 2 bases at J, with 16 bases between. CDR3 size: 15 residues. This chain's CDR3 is CASTSAAAVTDTQYF. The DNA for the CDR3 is TGTGCCAGCACCTCAGCGGCGGCGGTCACAGATACGCAGTATTTT.

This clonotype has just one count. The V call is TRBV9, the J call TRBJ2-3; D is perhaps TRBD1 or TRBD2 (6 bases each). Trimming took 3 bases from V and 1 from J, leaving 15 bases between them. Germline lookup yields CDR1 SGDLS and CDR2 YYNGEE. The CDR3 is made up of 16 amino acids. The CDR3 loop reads CASSGEDRTGTDTQYF. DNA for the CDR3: TGTGCCAGCAGCGGGGAGGACAGAACGGGCACAGATACGCAGTATTTT.

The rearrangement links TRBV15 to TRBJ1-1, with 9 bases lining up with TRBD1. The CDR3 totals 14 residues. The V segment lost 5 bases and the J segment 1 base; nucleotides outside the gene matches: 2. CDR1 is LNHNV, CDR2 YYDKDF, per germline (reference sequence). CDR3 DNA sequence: TGTGCCACCAGCGTGGGACAGGGGAACACTGAAGCTTTCTTT. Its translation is CATSVGQGNTEAFF.